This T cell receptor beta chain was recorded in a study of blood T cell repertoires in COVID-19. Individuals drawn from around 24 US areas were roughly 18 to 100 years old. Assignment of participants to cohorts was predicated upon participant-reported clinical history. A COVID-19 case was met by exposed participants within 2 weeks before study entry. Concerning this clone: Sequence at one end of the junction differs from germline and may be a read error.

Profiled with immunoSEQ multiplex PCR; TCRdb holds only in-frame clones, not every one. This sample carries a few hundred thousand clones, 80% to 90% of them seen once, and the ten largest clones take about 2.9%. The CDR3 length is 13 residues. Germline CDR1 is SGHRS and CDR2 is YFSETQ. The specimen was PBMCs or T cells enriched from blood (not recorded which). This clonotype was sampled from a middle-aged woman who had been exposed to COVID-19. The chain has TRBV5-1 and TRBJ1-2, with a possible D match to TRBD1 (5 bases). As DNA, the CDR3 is TGTGCCAGCAGCTTGGTCAGGGACTCTGGCTACACCTTC. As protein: CASSLVRDSGYTF.